These 26 T cell receptor beta chains were all obtained from the same sample, sequenced in a study. TCRdb reprocessed the 5' RACE reads via MiXCR and lists one record per CDR3 protein. The sample has 55,000 to 75,000 distinct CDR3 sequences; approximately 31% are singletons. Sequencing was performed on tumor-infiltrating naive CD4+ T cells sorted from the breast tumor. Subset here: naive CD4+ T cells, CD4+CD45RA+CD25-. The receptors were gathered from a female donor with breast cancer.

This clonotype occurred many times. This sequence joins TRBV7-9 and TRBJ1-1; D is unresolved. CDR3 length: 12 amino acids. V shed 4 bases and J shed 0 bases, with 3 bases lying between them. The germline V gene encodes CDR1 SEHNR and CDR2 FQNEAQ (reference sequence). The CDR3 bases are TGTGCCAGCAGCTACCTGAACACTGAAGCTTTCTTT. As protein: CASSYLNTEAFF.

The chain employs TRBV28 and TRBJ2-5; D call uncertain. Germline-derived CDR1 and CDR2 are MDHEN and SYDVKM. This CDR3 region has 14 residues. V was trimmed by 2 bases and J by 1 base, leaving 8 bases between them. The CDR3 loop reads CASSLVHVQETQYF. In DNA, the CDR3 is TGTGCCAGCAGTTTAGTTCACGTCCAAGAGACCCAGTACTTC.

Only a few counts were recorded for this clonotype. The V gene is TRBV12-5, the J gene TRBJ1-1, with a possible D match to TRBD1 (6 bases). This CDR3 spans 14 amino acids. Trimming removed 4 bases at V and 4 bases at J, with 13 bases between. Per the germline V gene, CDR1 is LGHNT and CDR2 is FRNRAP. In DNA, the CDR3 is TGTGCTAGTGGTTCTACAGGGATCGGCACTGAAGCTTTCTTT. This encodes CASGSTGIGTEAFF.

The V call is TRBV28, the J call TRBJ2-7, with TRBD2 matching 8 bases. J was trimmed by 0 bases and V by 4 bases; bases with no gene match: 5. The CDR3 is 15 residues long. Germline assignment: CDR1 MDHEN and CDR2 SYDVKM. The CDR3 is CASSSRRGGSYEQYF. CDR3 sequence (DNA): TGTGCCAGCAGTTCCCGTCGGGGGGGCTCCTACGAGCAGTACTTC.

The chain uses TRBV5-1 and TRBJ2-2, with no clear D. CDR3 length: 15 residues. CDR1 and CDR2 from the germline V gene are SGHRS and YFSETQ. Between the trimmed V and J ends, which lost 1 base and 5 bases, there was a span of 12 bases. The DNA of the CDR3 is TGCGCCAGCAGCTTGCTGTGGACCCGAACCGGGGAGCTGTTTTTT. Its translation: CASSLLWTRTGELFF.

This rearrangement joins TRBV9 to TRBJ2-1; D tentatively fits TRBD1 or TRBD2 (5 bases each). Trimming removed 2 bases at V and 0 bases at J, with 12 bases between. This CDR3 has 16 amino acids. Looked up from germline, CDR1 is SGDLS and CDR2 is YYNGEE. CDR3 protein: CASSVRGQGSYNEQFF. The CDR3 nucleotides read TGTGCCAGCAGCGTGCGAGGGCAGGGCTCCTACAATGAGCAGTTCTTC.

Regarding this clonotype: This may come from a read error, since a much larger clone is one base off. The V and J genes are TRBV28 and TRBJ2-1, with 12 positions matching TRBD2. The CDR3 totals 16 residues. The V gene's germline CDR1 is MDHEN and CDR2 SYDVKM. The CDR3 protein is CASSLRPLAGGNEQSF. CDR3 bases: TGTGCCAGCAGTTTACGGCCACTAGCGGGAGGCAATGAGCAGTCCTTC.

Turning to this clonotype: One base away lies a much larger clone, so this may be a sequencing read error. V usage is TRBV2 and J usage is TRBJ2-5; D may be TRBD1 (6 bases). This CDR3 has 14 residues. Germline CDR1 is SNHLY and CDR2 is FYNNEI. CDR3 protein: CASSEWTAQGTQYF. CDR3 DNA sequence: TGTGCCAGCAGTGAATGGACAGCACAAGGGACCCAGTACTTC. Combining the CDR3 with reference TRBV2 and TRBJ2-5 gives the whole variable domain EPEVTQTPSHQVTQMGQEVILRCVPISNHLYFYWYRQILGQKVEFLVSFYNNEISEKSEIFDDQFSVERPDGSNFTLKIRSTKLEDSAMYFCASSEWTAQGTQYFGPGTRLLVL.

This clonotype was observed a handful of times. The chain joins TRBV5-1 to TRBJ2-5; D is unclear. V lost 0 bases, J lost 5 bases, and 8 bases lay in between. CDR1 is SGHRS, CDR2 YFSETQ, per germline. The CDR3 contains 13 residues. This CDR3 is CASSLAGLETQYF. For the CDR3, the DNA is TGCGCCAGCAGCTTGGCCGGTTTGGAGACCCAGTACTTC.

Points on this clonotype: The junction and the germline gene differ at one end; a read error may be behind it. V usage is TRBV3-1 and J usage is TRBJ1-4; perhaps TRBD1 as D (5 bases). Germline values: CDR1 LGHDT, CDR2 YNNKEL (reference sequence). The CDR3 is 11 residues long. The CDR3 DNA reads as TGTGCCAGCAGGCCCGGGACGGTCGTTATGTGG. It is translated as CASRPGTVVMW.

This clonotype was counted only a few times. The chain links TRBV5-4 to TRBJ2-5; D gene unclear. The CDR3 sequence is 13 residues long. Germline V gene data show CDR1 as SGHNT and CDR2 as YYREEE (reference sequence). Trimming removed 0 bases at V and 3 bases at J, with 6 bases between. The CDR3 DNA is TGTGCCAGCAGCTTGGGGTACGAAGAGACCCAGTACTTC. Translation gives CASSLGYEETQYF.

This clonotype was counted a few times. This sequence joins TRBV4-2 and TRBJ1-1; D perhaps matches TRBD1 (6 bases). V lost 2 bases and J 1 base, leaving 17 bases between the germline ends. Germline V gene data show CDR1 as LGHNA and CDR2 as YNFKEQ. The CDR3 contains 17 residues. The DNA of the CDR3 is TGTGCCAGCAGCCAACCGGGGGCTACTGGAGGGAACACTGAAGCTTTCTTT. It translates to CASSQPGATGGNTEAFF.

This sequence joins TRBV2 and TRBJ2-5, with 9 positions matching TRBD2. Germline loops: CDR1 SNHLY, CDR2 FYNNEI. V was pared by 6 bases and J by 4 bases, with 9 bases of the junction left unmatched. The CDR3 has 15 residues. The CDR3 protein is CASSESSGTGETQYF. CDR3 bases: TGTGCCAGCAGCGAATCTAGCGGGACGGGAGAGACCCAGTACTTC.

The sample holds one count of this clonotype. The chain recombines TRBV9 with TRBJ2-2; 9 bases align to TRBD2. J was trimmed by 3 bases and V by 0 bases; bases with no gene match: 6. This CDR3 contains 17 residues. In germline, CDR1 is SGDLS, CDR2 YYNGEE. CDR3 loop: CASSVAAGGGYTGELFF. CDR3 DNA: TGTGCCAGCAGCGTAGCAGCGGGAGGCGGGTACACCGGGGAGCTGTTTTTT.

On this clonotype: Possible read error: a much larger clone is one base away. This chain links TRBV5-1 with TRBJ1-1; no clear D. The CDR3 is made up of 14 amino acids. Germline lookup yields CDR1 SGHRS and CDR2 YFSETQ. Trimming shortened V by 0 bases and J by 4 bases, and 10 bases separated the two germline ends. CDR3 protein: CASSLVPVSTEAFF. The CDR3 region has the DNA TGCGCCAGCAGCTTGGTACCCGTATCCACTGAAGCTTTCTTT.

This CDR3 reads CASSPSGETQYF. The DNA of the CDR3 is TGTGCCAGCAGTCCAAGTGGGGAGACCCAGTACTTC. The chain joins TRBV6-5 to TRBJ2-5; D is uncertain. The CDR3 length is 12 residues. Trimming pared 5 bases from V and 5 bases from J, leaving 9 bases between. CDR1 MNHEY and CDR2 SVGAGI come from the germline V gene.

The rearrangement joins TRBV20-1 to TRBJ1-1; D may be TRBD1 (5 bases). This CDR3 has 14 amino acids. CDR1 is DFQATT, CDR2 SNEGSKA, per germline (reference sequence). V lost 3 bases and J 5 bases, leaving 16 bases between the germline ends. This CDR3 reads CSARLGAPGTEAFF. CDR3 bases: TGCAGTGCTAGGCTTGGGGCCCCGGGAACTGAAGCTTTCTTT.

This clonotype was detected only a few times. V and J are TRBV20-1 and TRBJ2-1, with 10 nucleotides matching TRBD2. Germline values: CDR1 DFQATT, CDR2 SNEGSKA (reference sequence). The CDR3 is 17 residues long. Trimming took 6 bases from V and 8 from J; bases not matched to a gene: 19. The DNA for the CDR3 is TGCAGTGCGCTAGCGGGAGTTCGACGGGGGAGTAACGATGAGCAGTTCTTC. Translating it yields CSALAGVRRGSNDEQFF.

This clonotype has ten or more counts. The chain couples TRBV2 to TRBJ2-1; no clear D gene. The CDR3 covers 13 residues. V lost 6 bases and J 7 bases, leaving 13 bases between the germline ends. Looked up from germline, CDR1 is SNHLY and CDR2 is FYNNEI. The CDR3: CASRAEAPNEQFF. Here the CDR3 DNA reads TGTGCCAGCAGGGCCGAAGCTCCGAATGAGCAGTTCTTC.

The chain is built from TRBV5-1 and TRBJ2-2; D perhaps matches TRBD1 (5 bases). The V end lost 4 bases, the J end lost 1 base, and 11 bases lay between the germline ends. The CDR3 covers 15 residues. Germline lookup yields CDR1 SGHRS and CDR2 YFSETQ. The CDR3 nucleotides read TGCGCCAGCAGCCTGGACAAACTGAACACCGGGGAGCTGTTTTTT. Encoded protein: CASSLDKLNTGELFF.

V and J are TRBV18 and TRBJ1-1; D not certain. V dropped 1 base and J dropped 1 base, with 13 bases sitting between them. The CDR3 runs to 16 residues. Germline values: CDR1 KGHSH, CDR2 LQKENI. The CDR3 bases are TGTGCCAGCTCACCACTAAGTGCAGGTCCGAACACTGAAGCTTTCTTT. It encodes CASSPLSAGPNTEAFF.

The genes are TRBV9 and TRBJ2-6; D possibly corresponds to TRBD1 (5 bases). Per germline, CDR1 SGDLS and CDR2 YYNGEE. The CDR3 sequence is 18 residues long. The V and J ends lost 4 bases and 0 bases respectively, with 17 bases between them. In nucleotides, the CDR3 is TGTGCCAGCAGCCTTACTCTACAGGCCCGCTCTGGGGCCAACGTCCTGACTTTC. It yields the protein CASSLTLQARSGANVLTF. Variable domain in full (rest from reference TRBV9 and TRBJ2-6): DSGVTQTPKHLITATGQRVTLRCSPRSGDLSVYWYQQSLDQGLQFLIQYYNGEERAKGNILERFSAQQFPDLHSELNLSSLELGDSALYFCASSLTLQARSGANVLTFGAGSRLTVL.

Only a few counts were recorded for this clonotype. The chain has TRBV7-9 and TRBJ2-1; TRBD1 matches 8 bases. This CDR3 has 14 residues. Unmatched junction bases numbered 12, after V lost 10 bases and J lost 7 bases. Germline CDR1 and CDR2: SEHNR and FQNEAQ (reference sequence). The CDR3 nucleotides are TGTGCCACCTCCCCGTGGACAGGGAGGAATGAGCAGTTCTTC. It is translated as CATSPWTGRNEQFF.

The V call is TRBV7-9, the J call TRBJ2-5, with no clear D. The V end lost 5 bases, the J end lost 5 bases, and 18 bases lay between the germline ends. This CDR3 comprises 15 residues. Germline V lookup: CDR1 SEHNR, CDR2 FQNEAQ (reference sequence). This CDR3 is CASSPRWESGETQYF. CDR3 nucleotide sequence: TGTGCCAGCAGCCCCCGCTGGGAATCTGGGGAGACCCAGTACTTC. Combining the CDR3 with reference TRBV7-9 and TRBJ2-5 gives the whole variable domain DTGVSQNPRHKITKRGQNVTFRCDPISEHNRLYWYRQTLGQGPEFLTYFQNEAQLEKSRLLSDRFSAERPKGSFSTLEIQRTEQGDSAMYLCASSPRWESGETQYFGPGTRLLVL.

In this sample, this clonotype turned up a few times. V usage is TRBV20-1 and J usage is TRBJ2-7; D is possibly TRBD2 (5 bases). V was trimmed by 6 bases and J by 11 bases, leaving 14 bases between them. This CDR3 spans 10 amino acids. CDR1 is DFQATT and CDR2 is SNEGSKA in the germline V gene (reference sequence). The CDR3 reads CSARWAEEYF. CDR3 sequence (DNA): TGCAGTGCCCGGTGGGCGGAGGAGTACTTC.

A note on this clonotype: Sequence at one end of the junction differs from germline and may be a read error. The J gene is TRBJ2-3, the V gene TRBV7-9, with 7 bases that match TRBD2. This CDR3 is built from 16 residues. CDR1 SEHNR and CDR2 FQNEAQ come from the germline V gene (reference sequence). The CDR3 region is CACSLGLDLSTDTQYF. CDR3 DNA sequence: TGTGCCTGCAGCTTAGGACTAGACCTTAGCACAGATACGCAGTATTTT.